The 29 T cell receptor beta chains listed next were all sequenced from one sample in a study of CD8+ T cells in alopecia areata (dated 2018 in TCRdb). The library was built by means of the immunoSEQ multiplex PCR assay. RNA was extracted from all samples and reverse transcribed into cDNA as template for TCR sequencing. As stored in TCRdb, this immuneACCESS dataset retains in-frame rearrangements with V and J assigned. A fraction of the clones does not appear; measured against another copy, unresolved V genes explain less than half of the discrepancy, and the remainder lacks a known reason. The sample yields 150,000 to 200,000 clones; around 71% were counted once. Approximately 10% of the sample belongs to the ten largest clones. What this sample's time point label stands for: baseline before oral tofacitinib. Material: CD8+ T cells sorted from blood, obtained at week 0. These TCRs come from a human donor with alopecia areata.

The chain joins TRBV29-1 to TRBJ1-4, with 8 bases identical to TRBD1. The V segment lost 7 bases and the J segment 3 bases; nucleotides outside the gene matches: 4. There are 13 residues in the CDR3. CDR1 SQVTM and CDR2 ANQGSEA come from the germline V gene. CDR3 sequence: CSALQGANEKLFF. CDR3 nucleotides: TGCAGCGCACTACAGGGGGCTAATGAAAAACTGTTTTTT.

This clone appeared once. The chain uses TRBV30 and TRBJ1-2; 7 nucleotides line up with TRBD1. The V segment lost 4 bases and the J segment 1 base; nucleotides outside the gene matches: 15. The germline gives CDR1 GTSNPN, CDR2 SVGIG (reference sequence). The CDR3 runs 17 residues. CDR3 nucleotides: TGTGCCTGGATTGTAGAGGGGGCAACTGGATTTAACTATGGCTACACCTTC. Protein: CAWIVEGATGFNYGYTF.

The rearrangement links TRBV29-1 to TRBJ2-1; D possibly uses TRBD1 or TRBD2 (5 bases each). V lost 4 bases to trimming and J lost 3 bases, with 22 bases between them. This CDR3 spans 17 amino acids. Germline V gives CDR1 SQVTM, CDR2 ANQGSEA. The CDR3 loop is CSVGGYDGHQDYNEQFF. In DNA, the CDR3 is TGCAGCGTTGGGGGGTATGACGGCCACCAAGACTACAATGAGCAGTTCTTC.

The V and J genes are TRBV30 and TRBJ1-1, with D uncertain. V was cut by 4 bases and J by 1 base, with 10 bases left in between. This CDR3 contains 13 residues. Germline V gene data show CDR1 as GTSNPN and CDR2 as SVGIG (reference sequence). CDR3 region: CAWTRRANTEAFF. DNA of the CDR3: TGTGCCTGGACCCGGAGAGCGAACACTGAAGCTTTCTTT.

The J gene is TRBJ2-7, the V gene TRBV29-1; D possibly corresponds to TRBD1 (6 bases). The germline V gene encodes CDR1 SQVTM and CDR2 ANQGSEA. This CDR3 spans 13 amino acids. Trimming took 3 bases from V and 2 from J, leaving 11 bases between them. The CDR3 reads CSVEMTGTYEQYF. CDR3 DNA: TGCAGCGTTGAGATGACAGGCACCTACGAGCAGTACTTC.

The rearrangement uses TRBV27 and TRBJ1-1; D remains unclear. From germline, CDR1 is MNHEY and CDR2 SMNVEV (reference sequence). V lost 5 bases, J lost 7 bases, and 14 bases lay in between. There are 13 residues in the CDR3. CDR3 residues: CASSPRGLREAFF. The CDR3 DNA sequence: TGTGCCAGCAGTCCCCGGGGTCTCCGTGAAGCTTTCTTT.

The rearrangement links TRBV9 to TRBJ1-1; D is uncertain. The CDR3 is 13 amino acids. Germline assignment: CDR1 SGDLS and CDR2 YYNGEE. The ends were cut back, 4 bases at V and 8 bases at J, with 15 bases in the middle. The CDR3 sequence is CASSTAPYPEAFF. DNA for the CDR3: TGTGCCAGCAGCACAGCCCCGTACCCGGAAGCTTTCTTT. Together with reference TRBV9 and TRBJ1-1, the CDR3 gives the full variable domain: DSGVTQTPKHLITATGQRVTLRCSPRSGDLSVYWYQQSLDQGLQFLIQYYNGEERAKGNILERFSAQQFPDLHSELNLSSLELGDSALYFCASSTAPYPEAFFGQGTRLTVV.

J is TRBJ2-5 and V is TRBV7-9, with D possibly TRBD1 on 5 matching bases. Germline V CDR1 and CDR2: SEHNR, FQNEAQ (reference sequence). This CDR3 contains 14 residues. The V end lost 5 bases, the J end lost 5 bases, and 15 bases lay between the germline ends. Written as DNA, the CDR3 is TGTGCCAGCAGCAAAGGGATGAAGGGGGAGACCCAGTACTTC. Its translation: CASSKGMKGETQYF.

This chain connects TRBV29-1 to TRBJ1-6; no definite D call. V dropped 4 bases and J dropped 4 bases, with 14 bases sitting between them. The CDR3 contains 15 residues. Germline V gives CDR1 SQVTM, CDR2 ANQGSEA. The CDR3 loop is CSVVIRTKYNSPLHF. The CDR3 DNA follows: TGCAGCGTTGTAATTAGAACAAAATATAATTCACCCCTCCACTTT.

The rearrangement joins TRBV30 to TRBJ1-1; D is perhaps TRBD1 (6 bases). The CDR3 runs 13 residues. Germline V gives CDR1 GTSNPN, CDR2 SVGIG (reference sequence). Trimming cost V 0 bases and J 4 bases, with 9 bases left between them. CDR3: CAWSVVGGTEAFF. The CDR3 DNA follows: TGTGCCTGGAGTGTAGTAGGGGGCACTGAAGCTTTCTTT.

The chain links TRBV15 to TRBJ2-7; D uncertain. The CDR3 has 15 amino acids. CDR1 and CDR2 from the germline V gene are LNHNV and YYDKDF (reference sequence). Trimming pared 0 bases from V and 1 base from J, leaving 10 bases between. The CDR3: CATSRDLSNSYEQYF. CDR3 bases: TGTGCCACCAGCAGAGATCTCTCAAATTCCTACGAGCAGTACTTC.

This chain links TRBV7-9 with TRBJ1-2, with D unresolved. With 2 bases removed from V and 4 bases from J, the gap between germline ends came to 11 bases. CDR3 size: 14 residues. Germline V gene lookup returns CDR1 SEHNR and CDR2 FQNEAQ (reference sequence). The DNA of the CDR3 is TGTGCCAGCAGCTTATTCGAAGGGTTCTATGGCTACACCTTC. Translation: CASSLFEGFYGYTF.

The rearrangement joins TRBV15 to TRBJ1-1, with D uncertain. V lost 1 base, J lost 1 base, and 4 bases lay in between. Germline V lookup: CDR1 LNHNV, CDR2 YYDKDF (reference sequence). The CDR3 length is 13 residues. The chain's CDR3 is CATSRGGNTEAFF. The CDR3 DNA follows: TGTGCCACCAGCAGAGGAGGGAACACTGAAGCTTTCTTT.

This clone was counted only a few times. The J gene is TRBJ2-1, the V gene TRBV10-3; D gene unclear. Trimming left V 6 bases short and J 7 bases short, with 16 bases between. Germline CDR1 is ENHRY and CDR2 is SYGVKD. The CDR3 is 14 residues long. CDR3 residues: CAISLYDAQNEQFF. DNA for the CDR3: TGTGCCATCAGCCTTTATGACGCCCAGAATGAGCAGTTCTTC.

The chain employs TRBV6-1 and TRBJ1-5; D gene uncertain. With 8 bases removed from V and 0 bases from J, the gap between germline ends came to 11 bases. Per the germline V gene, CDR1 is MNHNS and CDR2 is SASEGT. The CDR3 loop spans 14 amino acids. The CDR3 sequence: CASGEMDSNQPQHF. CDR3 coding DNA: TGTGCCAGCGGGGAGATGGATAGCAATCAGCCCCAGCATTTT.

The genes are TRBV13 and TRBJ2-3; TRBD2 aligns across 15 bases. The CDR3 has 18 residues. J lost 4 bases, V lost 5 bases, and 10 bases had no gene match. Germline loops: CDR1 PRHDT, CDR2 FYEKMQ (reference sequence). CDR3 sequence: CASSPGTSGGQLADTQYF. The CDR3 DNA sequence: TGTGCCAGCAGCCCCGGGACTAGCGGGGGGCAGTTGGCAGATACGCAGTATTTT.

J is TRBJ2-7 and V is TRBV4-1, with TRBD1 identical over 8 bases. From germline, CDR1 is MGHRA and CDR2 YSYEKL. The CDR3 loop spans 13 amino acids. V was clipped by 3 bases and J by 12 bases; unmatched bases: 10. The CDR3 protein is CASSQALDREAYF. The CDR3 DNA is TGCGCCAGCAGCCAGGCCCTGGACAGGGAGGCGTACTTC.

This clone was recorded many times. The chain recombines TRBV29-1 with TRBJ2-1; D not resolved. The CDR3 has 15 amino acids. Germline V gene sequence: CDR1 SQVTM, CDR2 ANQGSEA. V was trimmed by 6 bases and J by 5 bases, leaving 20 bases between them. CDR3 region: CSVISGRTIDNEQFF. The CDR3 DNA reads as TGCAGCGTAATCTCGGGCAGAACCATTGACAATGAGCAGTTCTTC.

J is TRBJ1-6 and V is TRBV6-1; D remains unclear. The V and J ends lost 2 bases and 5 bases respectively, with 13 bases between them. Germline V gives CDR1 MNHNS, CDR2 SASEGT. The CDR3 sequence is 16 residues long. In DNA, the CDR3 is TGTGCCAGCAGTGAATTTACAGTGGGAAATAATTCACCCCTCCACTTT. As protein: CASSEFTVGNNSPLHF.

This sequence joins TRBV2 and TRBJ2-7; D unresolved. CDR1 and CDR2 from the germline V gene are SNHLY and FYNNEI. This CDR3 is built from 11 residues. The V gene lost 5 bases and the J gene lost 4 bases, with 6 bases spanning the gap. The CDR3 bases are TGTGCCAGCAGTCAAGGTTACGAGCAGTACTTC. Translated: CASSQGYEQYF. Supplemented by reference TRBV2 and TRBJ2-7, the full variable domain reads EPEVTQTPSHQVTQMGQEVILRCVPISNHLYFYWYRQILGQKVEFLVSFYNNEISEKSEIFDDQFSVERPDGSNFTLKIRSTKLEDSAMYFCASSQGYEQYFGPGTRLTVT.

CDR3 in DNA: TGCAGCGTTGAGGGGTTACAGGGCCGAAAGATGACTGAAGCTTTCTTT. Its protein is CSVEGLQGRKMTEAFF. V usage is TRBV29-1 and J usage is TRBJ1-1; D is perhaps TRBD1 (6 bases). V dropped 3 bases and J dropped 5 bases, with 22 bases sitting between them. Germline V gives CDR1 SQVTM, CDR2 ANQGSEA. CDR3 length: 16 residues.

This clone was seen a handful of times. The chain joins TRBV11-2 to TRBJ2-1; D is unclear. The CDR3 loop spans 12 amino acids. CDR1 and CDR2 from the germline V gene are SGHAT and FQNNGV. The V gene lost 4 bases and the J gene lost 12 bases, with 13 bases spanning the gap. The CDR3 sequence: CASSSSPFGQFF. For the CDR3, the DNA is TGTGCCAGCAGCTCATCTCCCTTCGGGCAGTTCTTC.

The chain employs TRBV13 and TRBJ2-7, with unresolved D. Trimming removed 4 bases at V and 4 bases at J, with 14 bases between. CDR3 length: 14 amino acids. The V gene's germline CDR1 is PRHDT and CDR2 FYEKMQ (reference sequence). The CDR3, as DNA: TGTGCCAGCAGCTCCCCGTCCGATAGATACGAGCAGTACTTC. Protein: CASSSPSDRYEQYF.

This clone was counted a few times. The chain is built from TRBV6-6 and TRBJ1-5; a possible D gene is TRBD1 (5 bases). V lost 2 bases and J 1 base, leaving 6 bases between the germline ends. Germline CDR1 reads MNHNY; CDR2 reads SVGAGI (reference sequence). The CDR3 consists of 14 residues. This CDR3 is CASSYRDSNQPQHF. In DNA form, the CDR3 reads TGTGCCAGCAGTTACAGGGACAGCAATCAGCCCCAGCATTTT.

The DNA of the CDR3 is TGTGCCACCGGCTCAGACCGGTTAATGAACACTGAAGCTTTCTTT. Its protein is CATGSDRLMNTEAFF. The rearrangement links TRBV15 to TRBJ1-1; no firm D call. The CDR3 totals 15 residues. Trimming removed 8 bases at V and 0 bases at J, with 16 bases between. Germline V gene lookup returns CDR1 LNHNV and CDR2 YYDKDF (reference sequence).

The gene calls are TRBV5-6 and TRBJ1-2; 7 bases fit TRBD1. V shed 0 bases, J shed 6 bases, and the junction held 2 bases outside the gene matches. The germline gives CDR1 SGHDT, CDR2 YYEEEE. The CDR3 totals 13 residues. The CDR3 nucleotides are TGTGCCAGCAGCTTGGGAGGGGGCCATGGCTACACCTTC. Its translation is CASSLGGGHGYTF.

V is TRBV29-1 and J is TRBJ2-7, with 7 bases aligning to TRBD2. J was trimmed by 0 bases and V by 1 base; bases with no gene match: 6. Germline values: CDR1 SQVTM, CDR2 ANQGSEA. The CDR3 covers 15 residues. CDR3 region: CSVEGARGDSYEQYF. As DNA, the CDR3 is TGCAGCGTTGAAGGGGCACGGGGGGACTCCTACGAGCAGTACTTC.

This clone was recorded a few times. This chain connects TRBV27 to TRBJ2-7, with a weak D call TRBD1 (5 bases). The V end was cut by 0 bases, the J end by 0 bases, with 9 bases between. Germline V gene sequence: CDR1 MNHEY, CDR2 SMNVEV (reference sequence). The CDR3 length is 15 residues. The CDR3 DNA reads as TGTGCCAGCAGTTTATCGCTGACAGTCTCCTACGAGCAGTACTTC. The encoded protein is CASSLSLTVSYEQYF.

The chain is built from TRBV6-6 and TRBJ2-1; 13 bases agree with TRBD2. The CDR3 length is 16 residues. V trimming: 5 bases; J trimming: 7 bases; junction bases outside the gene matches: 8. Germline assignment: CDR1 MNHNY and CDR2 SVGAGI (reference sequence). CDR3 residues: CASSPFTSGGANEQFF. The CDR3 DNA follows: TGTGCCAGCAGTCCCTTTACTAGCGGGGGGGCTAATGAGCAGTTCTTC.